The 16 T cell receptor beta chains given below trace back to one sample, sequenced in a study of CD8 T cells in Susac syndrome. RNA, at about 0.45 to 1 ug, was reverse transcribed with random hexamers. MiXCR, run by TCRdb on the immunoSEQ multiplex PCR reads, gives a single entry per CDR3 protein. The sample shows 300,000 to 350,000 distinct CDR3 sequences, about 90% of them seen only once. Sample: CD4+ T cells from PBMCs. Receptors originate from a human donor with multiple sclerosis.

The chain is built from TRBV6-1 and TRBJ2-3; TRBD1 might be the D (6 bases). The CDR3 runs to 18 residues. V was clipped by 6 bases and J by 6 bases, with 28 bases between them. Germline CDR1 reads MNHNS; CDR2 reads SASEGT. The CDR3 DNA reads TGTGCCAGCAGCCGCCAGTGGGGTACAGGGCAAAAGAGGGATACGCAGTATTTT. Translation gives CASSRQWGTGQKRDTQYF.

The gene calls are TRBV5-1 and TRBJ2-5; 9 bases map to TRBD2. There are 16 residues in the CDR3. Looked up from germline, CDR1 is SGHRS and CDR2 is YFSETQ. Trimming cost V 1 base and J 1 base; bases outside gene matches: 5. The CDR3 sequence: CASSLSGLAPQETQYF. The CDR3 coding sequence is TGCGCCAGCAGCTTGAGCGGACTAGCGCCCCAAGAGACCCAGTACTTC.

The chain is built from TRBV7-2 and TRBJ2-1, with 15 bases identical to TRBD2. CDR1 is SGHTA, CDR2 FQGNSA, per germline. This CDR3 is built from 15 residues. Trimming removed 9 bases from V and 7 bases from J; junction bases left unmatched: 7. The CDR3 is CASGLAGGGGNEQFF. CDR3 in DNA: TGTGCCAGTGGACTAGCGGGAGGGGGAGGGAATGAGCAGTTCTTC.

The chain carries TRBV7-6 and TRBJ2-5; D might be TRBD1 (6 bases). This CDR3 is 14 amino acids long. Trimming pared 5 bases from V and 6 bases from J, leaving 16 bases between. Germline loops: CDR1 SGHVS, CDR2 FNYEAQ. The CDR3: CASSTTGTGKTQYF. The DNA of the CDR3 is TGTGCCAGCAGCACCACAGGGACGGGCAAGACCCAGTACTTC. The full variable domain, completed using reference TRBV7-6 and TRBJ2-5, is GAGVSQSPRYKVTKRGQDVALRCDPISGHVSLYWYRQALGQGPEFLTYFNYEAQQDKSGLPNDRFSAERPEGSISTLTIQRTEQRDSAMYRCASSTTGTGKTQYFGPGTRLLVL.

Here the CDR3 DNA reads TGTGCAAGTCGCCCCACTCCCCTAGGAGGGCCTATTGGGAATGAGCAGTTCTTC. Translating it yields CASRPTPLGGPIGNEQFF. The gene calls are TRBV12-2 and TRBJ2-1; the table's D gene call, TRBD2, was not cross checked with the DNA. TRBV12-2 is annotated as a pseudogene. This CDR3 region has 18 residues.

The CDR3 sequence: CASSAGQGYNEQFF. The CDR3 region has the DNA TGCGCCAGCAGCGCGGGACAGGGCTACAATGAGCAGTTCTTC. The chain combines TRBV5-1 with TRBJ2-1, with 9 bases that match TRBD1. Germline CDR1 and CDR2: SGHRS and YFSETQ. The V segment lost 4 bases and the J segment 3 bases; nucleotides outside the gene matches: 2. This CDR3 spans 14 amino acids.

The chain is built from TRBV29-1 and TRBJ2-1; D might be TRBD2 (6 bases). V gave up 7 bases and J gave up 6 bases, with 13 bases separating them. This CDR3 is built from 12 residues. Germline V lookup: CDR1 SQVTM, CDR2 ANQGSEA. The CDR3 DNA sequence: TGCAGCGCCAAACCTAGCGCCAATGAGCAGTTCTTC. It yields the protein CSAKPSANEQFF.

CDR3 loop: CAISGGRDNQPQHF. The CDR3 bases are TGTGCCATCAGTGGGGGCAGGGATAATCAGCCCCAGCATTTT. The chain combines TRBV10-3 with TRBJ1-5; possibly TRBD1 for D (5 bases). Germline V gene sequence: CDR1 ENHRY, CDR2 SYGVKD. CDR3 length: 14 residues. The V gene lost 4 bases and the J gene lost 4 bases, with 11 bases spanning the gap.

The CDR3 DNA follows: TGTGCCAGCAGCCCCTATGCCGGGGCCAACGTCCTGACTTTC. As protein: CASSPYAGANVLTF. The V and J genes are TRBV7-8 and TRBJ2-6; D is uncertain. V lost 5 bases to trimming and J lost 4 bases, with 9 bases between them. The CDR3 is made up of 14 amino acids. Germline CDR1 and CDR2: SGHVS and FQNEAQ.

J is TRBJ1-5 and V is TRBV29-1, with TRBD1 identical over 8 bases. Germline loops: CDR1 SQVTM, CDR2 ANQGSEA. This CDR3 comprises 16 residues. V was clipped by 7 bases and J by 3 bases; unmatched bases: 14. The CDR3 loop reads CSGFNGGQVINQPQHF. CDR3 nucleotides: TGCAGCGGATTCAACGGGGGACAGGTCATCAATCAGCCCCAGCATTTT.

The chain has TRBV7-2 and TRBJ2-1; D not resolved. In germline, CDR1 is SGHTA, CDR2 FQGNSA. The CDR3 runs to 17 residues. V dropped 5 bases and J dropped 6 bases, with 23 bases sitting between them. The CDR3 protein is CASSLWTVPRKTNEQFF. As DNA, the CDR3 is TGTGCCAGCAGCCTTTGGACGGTACCCCGAAAAACCAATGAGCAGTTCTTC.

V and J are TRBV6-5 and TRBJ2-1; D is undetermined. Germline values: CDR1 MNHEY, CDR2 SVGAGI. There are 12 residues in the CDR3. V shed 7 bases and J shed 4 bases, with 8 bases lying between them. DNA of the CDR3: TGTGCCAGCAATGGACCGTACAATGAGCAGTTCTTC. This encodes CASNGPYNEQFF.

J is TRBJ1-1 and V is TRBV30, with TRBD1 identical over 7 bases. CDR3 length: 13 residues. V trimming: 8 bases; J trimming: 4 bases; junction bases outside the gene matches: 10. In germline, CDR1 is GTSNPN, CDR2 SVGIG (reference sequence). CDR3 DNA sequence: TGTGCCCACCAGACAGGGCGAGGCACTGAAGCTTTCTTT. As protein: CAHQTGRGTEAFF.

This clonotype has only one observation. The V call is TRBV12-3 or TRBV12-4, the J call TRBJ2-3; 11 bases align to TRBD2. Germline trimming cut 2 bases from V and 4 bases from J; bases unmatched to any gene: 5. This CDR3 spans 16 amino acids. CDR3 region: CASSLRLAGTPDTQYF. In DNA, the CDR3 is TGTGCCAGCAGTTTACGACTAGCGGGGACGCCAGATACGCAGTATTTT.

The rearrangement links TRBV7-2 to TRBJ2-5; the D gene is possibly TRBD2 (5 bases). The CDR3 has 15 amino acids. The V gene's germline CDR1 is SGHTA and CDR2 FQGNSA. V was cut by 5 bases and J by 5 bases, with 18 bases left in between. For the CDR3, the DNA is TGTGCCAGCAGCCAACTAATCGGGGTACAGGAGACCCAGTACTTC. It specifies CASSQLIGVQETQYF.

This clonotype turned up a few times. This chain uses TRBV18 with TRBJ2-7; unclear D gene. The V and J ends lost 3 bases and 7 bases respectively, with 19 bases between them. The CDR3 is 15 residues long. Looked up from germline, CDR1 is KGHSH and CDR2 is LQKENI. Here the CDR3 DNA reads TGTGCCAGCTCACCGTCCGGCAGGTCGACTGGGGAGCAGTACTTC. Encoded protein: CASSPSGRSTGEQYF. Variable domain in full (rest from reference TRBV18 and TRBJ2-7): NAGVMQNPRHLVRRRGQEARLRCSPMKGHSHVYWYRQLPEEGLKFMVYLQKENIIDESGMPKERFSAEFPKEGPSILRIQQVVRGDSAAYFCASSPSGRSTGEQYFGPGTRLTVT.